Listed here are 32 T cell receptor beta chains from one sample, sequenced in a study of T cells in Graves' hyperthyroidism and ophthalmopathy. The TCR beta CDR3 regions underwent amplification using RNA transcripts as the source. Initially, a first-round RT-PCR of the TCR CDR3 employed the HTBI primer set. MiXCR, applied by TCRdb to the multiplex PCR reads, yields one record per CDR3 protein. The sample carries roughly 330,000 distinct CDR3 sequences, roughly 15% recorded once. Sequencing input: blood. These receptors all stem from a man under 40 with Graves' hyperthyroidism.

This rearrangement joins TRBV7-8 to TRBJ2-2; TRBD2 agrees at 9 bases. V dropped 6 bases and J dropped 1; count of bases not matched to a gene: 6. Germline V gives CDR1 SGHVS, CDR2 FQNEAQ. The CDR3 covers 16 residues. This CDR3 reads CASSPRTSENTGELFF. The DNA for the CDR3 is TGTGCCAGCAGTCCAAGGACTAGCGAGAACACCGGGGAGCTGTTTTTT.

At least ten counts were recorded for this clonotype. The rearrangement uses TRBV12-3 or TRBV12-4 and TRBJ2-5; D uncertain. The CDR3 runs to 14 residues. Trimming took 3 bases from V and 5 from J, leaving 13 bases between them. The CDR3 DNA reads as TGTGCCAGCAGTTTGGGCCCCCTGGAGGAGACCCAGTACTTC. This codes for CASSLGPLEETQYF.

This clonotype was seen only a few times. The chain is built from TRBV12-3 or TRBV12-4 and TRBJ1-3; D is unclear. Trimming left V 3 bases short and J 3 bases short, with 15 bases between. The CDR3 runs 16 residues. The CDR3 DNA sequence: TGTGCCAGCAGTTTGATGAGGCGGGCGGATGGAAACACCATATATTTT. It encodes CASSLMRRADGNTIYF.

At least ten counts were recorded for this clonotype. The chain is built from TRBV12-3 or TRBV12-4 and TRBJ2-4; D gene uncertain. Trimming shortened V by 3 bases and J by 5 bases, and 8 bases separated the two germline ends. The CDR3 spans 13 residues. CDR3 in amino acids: CASSLVNENIQYF. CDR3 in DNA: TGTGCCAGCAGTTTGGTCAACGAAAACATTCAGTACTTC.

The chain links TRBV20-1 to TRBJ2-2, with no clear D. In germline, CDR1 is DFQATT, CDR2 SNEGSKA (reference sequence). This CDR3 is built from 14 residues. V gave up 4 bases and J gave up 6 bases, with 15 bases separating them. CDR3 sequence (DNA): TGCAGTGCTAAATCAGGATATGGCTCCGGGGAGCTGTTTTTT. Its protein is CSAKSGYGSGELFF.

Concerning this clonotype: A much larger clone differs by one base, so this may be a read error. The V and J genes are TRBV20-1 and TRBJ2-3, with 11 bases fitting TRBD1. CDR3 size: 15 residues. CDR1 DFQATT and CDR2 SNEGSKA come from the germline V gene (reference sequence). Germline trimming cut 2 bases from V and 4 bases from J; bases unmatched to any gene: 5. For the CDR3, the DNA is TGCAGTGCTAGAAAGCGGGACAGGGGGGCAGATACGCAGTATTTT. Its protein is CSARKRDRGADTQYF.

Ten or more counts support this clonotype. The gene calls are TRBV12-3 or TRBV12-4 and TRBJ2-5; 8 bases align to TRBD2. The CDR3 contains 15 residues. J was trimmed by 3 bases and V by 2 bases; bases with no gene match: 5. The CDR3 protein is CASSLRGRMKETQYF. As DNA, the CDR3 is TGTGCCAGCAGTTTACGCGGGAGGATGAAAGAGACCCAGTACTTC.

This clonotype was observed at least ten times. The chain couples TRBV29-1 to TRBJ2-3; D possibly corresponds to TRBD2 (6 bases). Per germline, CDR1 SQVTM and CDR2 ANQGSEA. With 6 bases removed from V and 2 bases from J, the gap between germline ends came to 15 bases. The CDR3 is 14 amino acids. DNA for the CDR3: TGCAGCGTAGGGAGCGGGTCCTACACAGATACGCAGTATTTT. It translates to CSVGSGSYTDTQYF.

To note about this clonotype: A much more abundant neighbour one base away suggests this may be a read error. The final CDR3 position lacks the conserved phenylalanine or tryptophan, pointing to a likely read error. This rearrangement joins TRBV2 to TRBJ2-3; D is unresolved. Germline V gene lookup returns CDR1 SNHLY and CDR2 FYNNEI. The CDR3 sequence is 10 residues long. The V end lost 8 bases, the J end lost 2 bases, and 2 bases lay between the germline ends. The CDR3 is CASLTDTQYS. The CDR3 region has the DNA TGTGCCAGCCTCACAGATACGCAGTATTCT.

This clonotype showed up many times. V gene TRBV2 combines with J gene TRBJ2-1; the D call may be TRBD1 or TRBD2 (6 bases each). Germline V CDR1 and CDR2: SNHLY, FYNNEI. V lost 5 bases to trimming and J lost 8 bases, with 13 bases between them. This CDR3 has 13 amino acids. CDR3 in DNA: TGTGCCAGCAGTTCTGGTGGGGGGCATGAGCAGTTCTTC. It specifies CASSSGGGHEQFF.

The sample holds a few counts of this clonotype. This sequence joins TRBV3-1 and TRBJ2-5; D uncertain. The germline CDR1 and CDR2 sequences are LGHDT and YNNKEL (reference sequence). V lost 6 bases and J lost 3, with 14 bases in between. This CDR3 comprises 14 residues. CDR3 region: CASSRAWAEETQYF. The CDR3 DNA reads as TGTGCCAGCAGTCGAGCGTGGGCGGAAGAGACCCAGTACTTC.

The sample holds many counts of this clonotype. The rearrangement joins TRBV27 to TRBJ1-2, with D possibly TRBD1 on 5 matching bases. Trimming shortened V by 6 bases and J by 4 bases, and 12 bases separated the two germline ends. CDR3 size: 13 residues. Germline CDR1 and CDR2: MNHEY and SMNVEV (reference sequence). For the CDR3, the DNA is TGTGCCAGCAGCCCCGGGGGGATCTATGGCTACACCTTC. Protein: CASSPGGIYGYTF.

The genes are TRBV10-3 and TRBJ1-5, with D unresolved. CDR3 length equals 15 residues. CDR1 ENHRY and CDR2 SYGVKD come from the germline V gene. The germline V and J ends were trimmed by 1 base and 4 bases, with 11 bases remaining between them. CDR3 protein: CAISELGIRNQPQHF. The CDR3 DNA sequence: TGTGCCATCAGTGAGTTGGGGATTCGAAATCAGCCCCAGCATTTT.

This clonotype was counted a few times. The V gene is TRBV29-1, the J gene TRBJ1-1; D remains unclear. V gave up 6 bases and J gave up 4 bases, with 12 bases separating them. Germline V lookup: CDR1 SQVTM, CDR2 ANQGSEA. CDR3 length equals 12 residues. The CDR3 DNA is TGCAGCGTCACAGTACCGGGCACTGAAGCTTTCTTT. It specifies CSVTVPGTEAFF.

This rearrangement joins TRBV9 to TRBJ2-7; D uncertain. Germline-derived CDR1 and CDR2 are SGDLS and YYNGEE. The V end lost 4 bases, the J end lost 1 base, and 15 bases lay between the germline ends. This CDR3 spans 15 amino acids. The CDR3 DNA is TGTGCCAGCAGCCCCGTGGCGGAGCCTTCCTACGAGCAGTACTTC. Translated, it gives CASSPVAEPSYEQYF.

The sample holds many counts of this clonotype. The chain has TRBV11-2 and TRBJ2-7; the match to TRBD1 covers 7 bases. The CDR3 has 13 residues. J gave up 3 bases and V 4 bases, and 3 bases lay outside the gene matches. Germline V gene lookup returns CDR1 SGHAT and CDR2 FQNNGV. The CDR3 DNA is TGTGCCAGCAGCTGGGACAGCAACTACGAGCAGTACTTC. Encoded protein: CASSWDSNYEQYF.

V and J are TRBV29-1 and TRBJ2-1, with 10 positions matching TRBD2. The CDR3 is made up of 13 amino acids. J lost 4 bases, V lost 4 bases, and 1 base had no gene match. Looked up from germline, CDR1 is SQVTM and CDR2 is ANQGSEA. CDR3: CSVASGRYNEQFF. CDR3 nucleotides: TGCAGCGTTGCTAGCGGGAGATACAATGAGCAGTTCTTC.

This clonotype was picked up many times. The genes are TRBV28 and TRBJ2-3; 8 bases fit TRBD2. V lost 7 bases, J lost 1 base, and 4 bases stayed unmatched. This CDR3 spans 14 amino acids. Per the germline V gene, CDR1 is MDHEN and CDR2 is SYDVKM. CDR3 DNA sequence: TGTGCCAGCATTCTTAGCGGGGGCACAGATACGCAGTATTTT. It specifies CASILSGGTDTQYF.

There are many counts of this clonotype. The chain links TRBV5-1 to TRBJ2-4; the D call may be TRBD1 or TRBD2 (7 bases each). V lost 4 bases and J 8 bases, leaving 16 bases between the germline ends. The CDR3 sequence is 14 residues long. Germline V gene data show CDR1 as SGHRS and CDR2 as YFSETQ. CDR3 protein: CASSVRGGQDIQYF. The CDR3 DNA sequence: TGCGCCAGCAGCGTCAGGGGGGGTCAGGACATTCAGTACTTC. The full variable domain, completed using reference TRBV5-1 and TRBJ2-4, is KAGVTQTPRYLIKTRGQQVTLSCSPISGHRSVSWYQQTPGQGLQFLFEYFSETQRNKGNFPGRFSGRQFSNSRSEMNVSTLELGDSALYLCASSVRGGQDIQYFGAGTRLSVL.

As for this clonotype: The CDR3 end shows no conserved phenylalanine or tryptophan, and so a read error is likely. CDR3 DNA: TGTGCCACCAGCAGAGAACCGGCACATGGCTACACCCTC. The encoded protein is CATSREPAHGYTL. The chain combines TRBV15 with TRBJ1-2; no clear D. CDR1 and CDR2 from the germline V gene are LNHNV and YYDKDF (reference sequence). There are 13 residues in the CDR3. The ends were cut back, 0 bases at V and 6 bases at J, with 8 bases in the middle.

The chain's CDR3 is CSGCRQVTEAFF. CDR3 DNA sequence: TGCAGCGGATGCCGACAGGTCACTGAAGCTTTCTTT. The chain employs TRBV29-1 and TRBJ1-1, with a weak D call TRBD1 (6 bases). Trimming stripped 7 bases from V and 4 bases from J, with 13 bases between. The CDR3 consists of 12 residues. Germline loops: CDR1 SQVTM, CDR2 ANQGSEA.

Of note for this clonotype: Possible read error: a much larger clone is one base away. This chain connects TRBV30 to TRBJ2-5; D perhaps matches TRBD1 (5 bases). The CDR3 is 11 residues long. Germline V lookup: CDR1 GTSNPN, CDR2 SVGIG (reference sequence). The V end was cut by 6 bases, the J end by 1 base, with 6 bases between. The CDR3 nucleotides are TGTGCCTGTACAGGCCAAGAGACCCAGTACTTC. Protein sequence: CACTGQETQYF. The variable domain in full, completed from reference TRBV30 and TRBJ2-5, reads SQTIHQWPATLVQPVGSPLSLECTVEGTSNPNLYWYRQAAGRGLQLLFYSVGIGQISSEVPQNLSASRPQDRQFILSSKKLLLSDSGFYLCACTGQETQYFGPGTRLLVL.

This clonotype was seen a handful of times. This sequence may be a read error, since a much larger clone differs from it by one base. The CDR3 region has the DNA TGTGTCAGCTCACCGGGCCTGCTCTCCTCCTACGAGCAGTACTTC. Its protein is CVSSPGLLSSYEQYF. The chain carries TRBV18 and TRBJ2-7; no reliable D call. CDR3 length: 15 amino acids. The V gene's germline CDR1 is KGHSH and CDR2 LQKENI.

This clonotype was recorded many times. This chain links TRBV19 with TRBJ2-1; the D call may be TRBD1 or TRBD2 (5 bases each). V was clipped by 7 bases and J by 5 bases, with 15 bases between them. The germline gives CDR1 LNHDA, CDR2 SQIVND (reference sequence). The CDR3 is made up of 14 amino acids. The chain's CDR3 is CASIGRDGDNEQFF. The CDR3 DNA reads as TGTGCCAGTATCGGTCGGGACGGAGACAATGAGCAGTTCTTC.

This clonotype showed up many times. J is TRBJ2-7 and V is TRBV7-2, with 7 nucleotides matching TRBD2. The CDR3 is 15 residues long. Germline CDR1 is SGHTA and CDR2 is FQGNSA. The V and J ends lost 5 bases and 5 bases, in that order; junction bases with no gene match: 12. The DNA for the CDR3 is TGTGCCAGCAGCCTACCTCGGGGAGGGTCGGACGAGCAGTACTTC. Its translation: CASSLPRGGSDEQYF. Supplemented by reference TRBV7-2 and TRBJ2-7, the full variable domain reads GAGVSQSPSNKVTEKGKDVELRCDPISGHTALYWYRQSLGQGLEFLIYFQGNSAPDKSGLPSDRFSAERTGGSVSTLTIQRTQQEDSAVYLCASSLPRGGSDEQYFGPGTRLTVT.

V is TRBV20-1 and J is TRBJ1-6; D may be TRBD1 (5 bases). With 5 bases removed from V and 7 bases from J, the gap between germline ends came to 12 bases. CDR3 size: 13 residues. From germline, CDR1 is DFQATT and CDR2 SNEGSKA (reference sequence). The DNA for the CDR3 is TGCAGTGCTGCGACGGGGCAGAATTCACCCCTCCACTTT. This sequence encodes CSAATGQNSPLHF.

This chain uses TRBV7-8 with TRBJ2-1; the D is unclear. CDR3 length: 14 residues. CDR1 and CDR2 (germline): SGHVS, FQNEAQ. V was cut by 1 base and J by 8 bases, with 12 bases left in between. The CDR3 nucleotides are TGTGCCAGCAGCTTAGAGCGCCTAAGGGATGAGCAGTTCTTC. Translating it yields CASSLERLRDEQFF.

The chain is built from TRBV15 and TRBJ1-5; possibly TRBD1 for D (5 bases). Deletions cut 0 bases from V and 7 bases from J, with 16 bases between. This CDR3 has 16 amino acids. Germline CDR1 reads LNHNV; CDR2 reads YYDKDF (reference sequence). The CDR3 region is CATSRDQRGAQQPQHF. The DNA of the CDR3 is TGTGCCACCAGCAGAGATCAACGAGGGGCTCAACAGCCCCAGCATTTT.

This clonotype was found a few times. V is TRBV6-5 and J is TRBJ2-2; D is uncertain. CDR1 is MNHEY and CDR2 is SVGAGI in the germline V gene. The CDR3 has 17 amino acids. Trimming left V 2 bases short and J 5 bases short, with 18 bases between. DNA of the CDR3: TGTGCCAGCAGTTACGTGGCCGCCCGATGGGTGACCGGGGAGCTGTTTTTT. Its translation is CASSYVAARWVTGELFF.

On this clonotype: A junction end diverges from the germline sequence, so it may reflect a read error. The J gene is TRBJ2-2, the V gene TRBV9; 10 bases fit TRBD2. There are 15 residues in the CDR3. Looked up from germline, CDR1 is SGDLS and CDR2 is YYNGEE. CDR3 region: CASSASGSFTRELFF. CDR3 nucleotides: TGTGCCAGCAGCGCTAGCGGGAGCTTCACCAGGGAGCTGTTTTTT.

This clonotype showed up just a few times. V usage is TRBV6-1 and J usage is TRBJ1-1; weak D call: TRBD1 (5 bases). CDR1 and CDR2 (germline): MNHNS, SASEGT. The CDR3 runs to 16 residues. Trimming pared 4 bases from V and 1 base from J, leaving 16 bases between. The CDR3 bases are TGTGCCAGCAGTGCCGTCCTACTAGGGGCGAACACTGAAGCTTTCTTT. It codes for CASSAVLLGANTEAFF.

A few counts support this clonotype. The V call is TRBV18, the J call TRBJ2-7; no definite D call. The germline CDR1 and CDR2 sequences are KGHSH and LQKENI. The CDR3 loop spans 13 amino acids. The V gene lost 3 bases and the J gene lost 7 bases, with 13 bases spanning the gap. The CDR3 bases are TGTGCCAGCTCACCCAGTGATGGACGGGAGCAGTACTTC. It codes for CASSPSDGREQYF.